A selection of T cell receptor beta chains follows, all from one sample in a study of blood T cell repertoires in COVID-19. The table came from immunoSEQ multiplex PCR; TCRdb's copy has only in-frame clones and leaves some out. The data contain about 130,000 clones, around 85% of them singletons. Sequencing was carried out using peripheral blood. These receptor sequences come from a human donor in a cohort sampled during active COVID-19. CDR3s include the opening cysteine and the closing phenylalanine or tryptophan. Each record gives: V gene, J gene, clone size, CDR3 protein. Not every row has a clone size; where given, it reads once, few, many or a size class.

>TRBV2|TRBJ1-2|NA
CASSAQRGTRAYGYTF
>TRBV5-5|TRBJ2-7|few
CASSLADTYEQYF
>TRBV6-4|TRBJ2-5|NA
CASSATSGEQETQYF
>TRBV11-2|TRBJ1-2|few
CASSLRGADGYTF
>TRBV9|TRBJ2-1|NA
CASSVGLGLAGMLSYNEQFF
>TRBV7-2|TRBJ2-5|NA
CASSLSAQGETQYF
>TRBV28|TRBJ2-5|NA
CASSFRESGRETQYF
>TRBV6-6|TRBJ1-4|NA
CASRRRRNDDEKLFF
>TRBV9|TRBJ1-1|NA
CASSHSPGSEAFF
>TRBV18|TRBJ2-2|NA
CASSPSSVSTGELFF
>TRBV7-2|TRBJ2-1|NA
CASSSGQGLGNEQFF
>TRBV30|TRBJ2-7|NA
CAWSVTDSYEQYF
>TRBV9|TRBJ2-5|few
CASSYSGAYQETQYF
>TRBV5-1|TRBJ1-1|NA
CASSPEVGTEAFF
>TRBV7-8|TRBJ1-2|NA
CASHGGRGEVNYGYTF
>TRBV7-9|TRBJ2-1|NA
CASSFLGSYNEQFF
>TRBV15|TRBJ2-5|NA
CATSGQGTNQETQYF
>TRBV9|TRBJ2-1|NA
CASSPSGGAINEQFF
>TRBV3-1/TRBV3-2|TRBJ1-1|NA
CASSQVASEAVNTEAFF
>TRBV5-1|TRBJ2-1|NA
CASSLAPRGSSYNEQFF
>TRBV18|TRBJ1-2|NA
CASSQQKRVDGYTF
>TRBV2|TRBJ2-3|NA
CASKGLAGASDTQYF
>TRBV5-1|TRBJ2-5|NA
CASSRAKETQYF
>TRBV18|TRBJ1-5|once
CASSPDRNQPQHF
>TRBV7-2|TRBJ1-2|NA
CASSAAKDRVSGYTF
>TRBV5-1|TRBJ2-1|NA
CASRTSGSYNEQFF
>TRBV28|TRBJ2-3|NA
CASSYTGGRDTQYF
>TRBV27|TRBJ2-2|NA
CASSLLGATGELFF
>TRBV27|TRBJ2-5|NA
CASRETSGGARETQYF
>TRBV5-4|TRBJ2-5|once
CASSDRRGAQETQYF
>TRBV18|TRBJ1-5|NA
CASSPLAESNQPQHF
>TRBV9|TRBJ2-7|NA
CASSPSGGGPREQYF
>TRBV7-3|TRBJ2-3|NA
CASSLPGDTQYF
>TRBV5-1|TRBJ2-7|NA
CASSFQLSGGADAYEQYF
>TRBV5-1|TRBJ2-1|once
CASSLGLAGGREQFF
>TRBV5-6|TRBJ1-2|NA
CASSLASGWDGYTF
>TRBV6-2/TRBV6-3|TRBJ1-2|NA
CASSYSTGQGYTF
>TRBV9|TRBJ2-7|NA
CASSRDRVSEQYF
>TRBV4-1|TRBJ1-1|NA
CASSQERLGGEAFF
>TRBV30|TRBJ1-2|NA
CAWGGQWTYGYTF
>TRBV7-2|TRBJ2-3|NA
CASSLGPGETDTQYF
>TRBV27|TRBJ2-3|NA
CASSLTQGSDTQYF
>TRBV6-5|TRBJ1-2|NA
CASSYVDLRSNYGYTF
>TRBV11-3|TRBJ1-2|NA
CASSLDRGQGYTF
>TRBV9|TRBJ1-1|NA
CASSVEWGGRAFF
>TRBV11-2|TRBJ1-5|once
CASSQTGGNQPQHF
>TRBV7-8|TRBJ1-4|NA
CASSLHRGVTNEKLFF
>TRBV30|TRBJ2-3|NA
CRGRTDTQYF
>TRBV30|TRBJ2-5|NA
CAWTTDIAGGETQYF
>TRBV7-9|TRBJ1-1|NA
CASSLGTTEAFF
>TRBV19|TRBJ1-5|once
CASWDRGKSNQPQHF
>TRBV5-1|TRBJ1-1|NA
CASSLAVFGGTEAFF
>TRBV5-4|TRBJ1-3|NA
CASSLGGQGAGNTIYF